This T cell receptor beta chain was found in a study of response to subunit inactivated influenza vaccine listed by TCRdb under 2018. Regarding the study in general: Deep quantitative profiling of the T cell receptor repertoire was used in the study to follow responses to a trivalent subunit inactivated influenza vaccine.

The CDR3, from cysteine to phenylalanine, totals 15 residues. Of all the DNA, just the CDR3 is kept, 45 bases in frame from base 1. The germline V gene (reference sequence) gives CDR1 as DFQATT and CDR2 as SNEGSKA. V and J are truncated by 6 bases and 5 bases respectively, leaving an intervening sequence of 22 bases. As concerns this clonotype: Its antigen is not yet known. There are no base qualities to consult, and no much larger clone falls within one base.

Receptor libraries were prepared by RT-PCR. Sequencing took place on an Illumina HiSeq 2500. TCRdb cleaned the public reads at Q25 with fastp, built clones with MiXCR and kept in-frame beta chains. Duplicate CDR3 protein sequences are folded into a single record with the most common DNA and genes. The sample table lists some 500,000 distinct CDR3 sequences, about 15% of them with a count of one. The ten top clones hold less than 4% of the sample. The investigation overall reported the following: According to the authors, only a limited number of new T cells may be recruited by each seasonal influenza vaccination.

The sequence was obtained from a man aged 50-75 years who received an inactivated influenza vaccine. Donor details come from another sample of the same person, matched by shared clones. Sequencing was performed on CD4+ T cells sorted from PBMCs, taken around 25 months after vaccination. The rearrangement joined TRBV20-1 to TRBJ2-5; TRBD1 might be the D gene, on 7 matching bases. The sequence in DNA is TGCAGTGCCAGGGACTTACAGGGGAGCGGGGAGACCCAGTACTTC. Its amino acids are CSARDLQGSGETQYF.